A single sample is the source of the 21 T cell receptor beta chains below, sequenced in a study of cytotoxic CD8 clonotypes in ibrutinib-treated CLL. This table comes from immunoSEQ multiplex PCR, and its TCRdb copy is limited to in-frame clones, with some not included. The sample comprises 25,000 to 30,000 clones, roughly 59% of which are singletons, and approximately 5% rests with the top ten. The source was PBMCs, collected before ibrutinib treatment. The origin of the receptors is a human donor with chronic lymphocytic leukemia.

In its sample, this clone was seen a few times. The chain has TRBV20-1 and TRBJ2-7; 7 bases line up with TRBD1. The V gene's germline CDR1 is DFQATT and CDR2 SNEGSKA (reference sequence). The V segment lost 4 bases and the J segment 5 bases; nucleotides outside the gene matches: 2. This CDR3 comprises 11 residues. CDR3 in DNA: TGCAGTGCTAAGAGGGGGCACGAGCAGTACTTC. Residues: CSAKRGHEQYF.

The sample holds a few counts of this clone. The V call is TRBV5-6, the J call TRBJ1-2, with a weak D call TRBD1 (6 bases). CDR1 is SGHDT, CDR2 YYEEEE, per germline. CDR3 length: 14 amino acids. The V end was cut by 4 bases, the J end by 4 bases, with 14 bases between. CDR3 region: CASSPGQPGYGYTF. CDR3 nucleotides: TGTGCCAGCAGCCCCGGACAGCCAGGCTATGGCTACACCTTC.

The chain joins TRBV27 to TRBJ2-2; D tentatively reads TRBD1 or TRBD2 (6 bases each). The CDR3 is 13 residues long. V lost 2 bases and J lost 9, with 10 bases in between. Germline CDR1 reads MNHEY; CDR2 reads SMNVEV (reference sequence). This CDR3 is CASSLGGRWELFF. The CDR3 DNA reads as TGTGCCAGCAGTTTAGGGGGGCGTTGGGAGCTGTTTTTT.

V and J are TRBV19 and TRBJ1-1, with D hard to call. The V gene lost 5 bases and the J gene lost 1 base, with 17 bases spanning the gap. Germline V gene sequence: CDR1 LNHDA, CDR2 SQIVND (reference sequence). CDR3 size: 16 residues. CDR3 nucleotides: TGTGCCAGTAGTTCGCGTGTGGGTACTAAGAACACTGAAGCTTTCTTT. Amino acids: CASSSRVGTKNTEAFF.

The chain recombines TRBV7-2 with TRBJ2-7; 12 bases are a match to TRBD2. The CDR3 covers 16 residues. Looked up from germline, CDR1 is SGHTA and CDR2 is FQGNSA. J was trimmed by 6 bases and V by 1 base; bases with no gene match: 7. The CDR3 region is CASSLGLAGVGGEQYF. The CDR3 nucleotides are TGTGCCAGCAGCTTAGGACTAGCGGGAGTAGGGGGCGAGCAGTACTTC.

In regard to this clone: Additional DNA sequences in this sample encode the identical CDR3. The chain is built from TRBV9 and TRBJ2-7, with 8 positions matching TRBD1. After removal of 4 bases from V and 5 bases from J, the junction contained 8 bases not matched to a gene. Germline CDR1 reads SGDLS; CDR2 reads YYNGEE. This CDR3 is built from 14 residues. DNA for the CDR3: TGTGCCAGCAGCCCCGGACAGGGCCCCCACGAGCAGTACTTC. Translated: CASSPGQGPHEQYF.

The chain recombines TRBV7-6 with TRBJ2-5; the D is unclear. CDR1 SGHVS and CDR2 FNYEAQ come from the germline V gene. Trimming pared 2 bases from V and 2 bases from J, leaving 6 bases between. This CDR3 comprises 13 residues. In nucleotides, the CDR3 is TGTGCCAGCAGCTTAAGCCGTCAAGAGACCCAGTACTTC. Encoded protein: CASSLSRQETQYF.

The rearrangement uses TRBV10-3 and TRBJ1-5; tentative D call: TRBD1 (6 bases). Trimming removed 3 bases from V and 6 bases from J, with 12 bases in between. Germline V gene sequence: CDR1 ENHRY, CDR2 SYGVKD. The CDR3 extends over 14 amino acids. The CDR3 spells CAISEGGKGQPQHF. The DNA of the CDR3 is TGTGCCATCAGTGAAGGGGGAAAGGGTCAGCCCCAGCATTTT.

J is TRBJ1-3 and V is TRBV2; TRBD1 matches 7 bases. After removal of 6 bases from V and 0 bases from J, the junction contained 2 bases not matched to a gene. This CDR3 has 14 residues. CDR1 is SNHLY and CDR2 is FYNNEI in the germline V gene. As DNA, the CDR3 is TGTGCCAGCAGAGGGACAGCCTCTGGAAACACCATATATTTT. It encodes CASRGTASGNTIYF.

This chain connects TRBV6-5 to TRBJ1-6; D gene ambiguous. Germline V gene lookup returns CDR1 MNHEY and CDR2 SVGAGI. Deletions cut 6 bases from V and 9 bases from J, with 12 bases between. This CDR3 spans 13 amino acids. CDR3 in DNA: TGTGCCAGCAGGTCACGGGCGCTTTCACCCCTCCACTTT. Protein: CASRSRALSPLHF.

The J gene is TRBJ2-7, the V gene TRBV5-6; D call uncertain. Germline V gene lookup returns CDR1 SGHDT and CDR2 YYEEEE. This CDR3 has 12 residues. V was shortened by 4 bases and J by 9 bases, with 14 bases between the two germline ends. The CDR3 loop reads CASSPGQTRQYF. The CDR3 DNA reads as TGTGCCAGCAGCCCAGGCCAGACGAGGCAGTACTTC. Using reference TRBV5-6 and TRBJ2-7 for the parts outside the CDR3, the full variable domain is DAGVTQSPTHLIKTRGQQVTLRCSPKSGHDTVSWYQQALGQGPQFIFQYYEEEERQRGNFPDRFSGHQFPNYSSELNVNALLLGDSALYLCASSPGQTRQYFGPGTRLTVT.

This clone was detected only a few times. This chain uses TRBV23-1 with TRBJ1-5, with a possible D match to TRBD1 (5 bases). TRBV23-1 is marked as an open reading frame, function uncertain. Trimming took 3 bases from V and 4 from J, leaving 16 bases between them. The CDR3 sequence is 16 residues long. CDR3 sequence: CASSHPQGFGNQPQHF. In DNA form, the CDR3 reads TGCGCCAGCAGTCACCCCCAGGGCTTTGGGAATCAGCCCCAGCATTTT.

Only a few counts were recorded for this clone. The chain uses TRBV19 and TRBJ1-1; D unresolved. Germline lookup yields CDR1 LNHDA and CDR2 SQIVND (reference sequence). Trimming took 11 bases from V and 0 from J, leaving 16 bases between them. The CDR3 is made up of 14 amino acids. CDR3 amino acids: CASYESVVNTEAFF. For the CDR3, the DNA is TGTGCCTCTTACGAGAGCGTTGTGAACACTGAAGCTTTCTTT.

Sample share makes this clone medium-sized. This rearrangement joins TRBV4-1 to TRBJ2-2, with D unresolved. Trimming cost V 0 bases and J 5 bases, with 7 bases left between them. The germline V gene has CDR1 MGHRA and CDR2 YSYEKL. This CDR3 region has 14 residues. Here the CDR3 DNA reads TGCGCCAGCAGCCAAGATCACGGGACCGGGGAGCTGTTTTTT. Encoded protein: CASSQDHGTGELFF.

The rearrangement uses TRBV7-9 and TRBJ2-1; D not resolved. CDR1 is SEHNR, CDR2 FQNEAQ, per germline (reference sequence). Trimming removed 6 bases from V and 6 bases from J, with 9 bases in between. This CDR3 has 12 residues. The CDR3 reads CASSMRFNEQFF. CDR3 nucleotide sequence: TGTGCCAGCAGTATGCGGTTCAATGAGCAGTTCTTC.

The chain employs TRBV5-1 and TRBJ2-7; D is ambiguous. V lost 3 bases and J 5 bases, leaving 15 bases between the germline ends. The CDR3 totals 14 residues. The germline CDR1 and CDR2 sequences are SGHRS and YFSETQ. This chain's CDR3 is CASSYMSSLNEQYF. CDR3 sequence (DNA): TGCGCCAGCAGCTATATGTCCTCTCTGAACGAGCAGTACTTC. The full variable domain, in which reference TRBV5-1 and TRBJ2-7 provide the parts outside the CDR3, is KAGVTQTPRYLIKTRGQQVTLSCSPISGHRSVSWYQQTPGQGLQFLFEYFSETQRNKGNFPGRFSGRQFSNSRSEMNVSTLELGDSALYLCASSYMSSLNEQYFGPGTRLTVT.

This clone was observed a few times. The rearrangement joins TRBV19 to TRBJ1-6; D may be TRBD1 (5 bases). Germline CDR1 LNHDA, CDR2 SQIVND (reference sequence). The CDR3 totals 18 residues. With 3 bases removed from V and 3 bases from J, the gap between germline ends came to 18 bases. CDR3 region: CASSIRGTDRFYNSPLHF. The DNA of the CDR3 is TGTGCCAGTAGTATTCGGGGGACTGATAGATTCTATAATTCACCCCTCCACTTT. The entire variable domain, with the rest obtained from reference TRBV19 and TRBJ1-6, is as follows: DGGITQSPKYLFRKEGQNVTLSCEQNLNHDAMYWYRQDPGQGLRLIYYSQIVNDFQKGDIAEGYSVSREKKESFPLTVTSAQKNPTAFYLCASSIRGTDRFYNSPLHFGNGTRLTVT.

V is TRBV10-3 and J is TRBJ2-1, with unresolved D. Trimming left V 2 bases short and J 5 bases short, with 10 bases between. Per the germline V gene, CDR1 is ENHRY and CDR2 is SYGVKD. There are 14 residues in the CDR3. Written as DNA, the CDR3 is TGTGCCATCAGTGAGGCCACAAGGCACAATGAGCAGTTCTTC. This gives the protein CAISEATRHNEQFF.

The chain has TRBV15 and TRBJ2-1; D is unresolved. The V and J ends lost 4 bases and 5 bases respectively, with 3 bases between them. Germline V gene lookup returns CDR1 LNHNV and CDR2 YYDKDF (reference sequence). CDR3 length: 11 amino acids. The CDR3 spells CATSKNNEQFF. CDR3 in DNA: TGTGCCACCAGCAAAAACAATGAGCAGTTCTTC.

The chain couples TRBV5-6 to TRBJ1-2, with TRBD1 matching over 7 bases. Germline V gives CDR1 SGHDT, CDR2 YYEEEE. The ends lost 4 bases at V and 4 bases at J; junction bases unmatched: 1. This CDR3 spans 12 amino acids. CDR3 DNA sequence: TGTGCCAGCAGCCGGACAGGCTATGGCTACACCTTC. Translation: CASSRTGYGYTF.

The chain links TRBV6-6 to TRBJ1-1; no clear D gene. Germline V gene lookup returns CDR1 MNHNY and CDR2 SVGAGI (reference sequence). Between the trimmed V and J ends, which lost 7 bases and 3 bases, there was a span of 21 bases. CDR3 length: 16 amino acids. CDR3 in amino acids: CASNRQHVSRDTEAFF. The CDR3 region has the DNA TGTGCCAGCAACCGGCAGCATGTCTCCCGAGACACTGAAGCTTTCTTT.